This T cell receptor beta chain came from a study of blood T cells in healthy people across ages. The V and J ends lost 0 bases and 0 bases respectively, with 8 bases between them. In germline, CDR1 is DFQATT, CDR2 SNEGSKA (reference sequence). The CDR3 is 14 amino acids. A second PCR, run for about 7 to 12 cycles, used a sample-barcoded 5' primer plus a J-beta primer mix. Every molecule of cDNA carried a tag from a template-switch adaptor with 12 random nucleotides. Sequencing of every sample gave 2.5 million or more CDR3-containing paired-end reads. One entry per CDR3 protein results from TCRdb running MiXCR on the 5' RACE reads. The repertoire holds around 1.1 million distinct CDR3 sequences, with 35% to 40% as singletons.

The chain is built from TRBV20-1 and TRBJ1-2, with D uncertain. This receptor was identified in a young man in good health. Sequencing was performed on blood. CDR3 residues: CSARDTYTNYGYTF. The CDR3 bases are TGCAGTGCTAGAGATACGTACACTAACTATGGCTACACCTTC.